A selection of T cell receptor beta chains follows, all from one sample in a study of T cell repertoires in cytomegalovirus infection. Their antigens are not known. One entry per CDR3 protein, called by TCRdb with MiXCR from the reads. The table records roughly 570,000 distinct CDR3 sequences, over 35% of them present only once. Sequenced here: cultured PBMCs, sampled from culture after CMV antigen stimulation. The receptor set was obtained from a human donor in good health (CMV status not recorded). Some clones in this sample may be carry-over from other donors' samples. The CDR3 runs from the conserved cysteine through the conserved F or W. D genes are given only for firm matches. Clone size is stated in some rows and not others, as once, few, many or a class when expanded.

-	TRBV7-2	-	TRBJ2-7	CASSSRGGNYEQYF	TGTGCCAGCAGCTCCAGGGGTGGGAACTACGAGCAGTACTTC
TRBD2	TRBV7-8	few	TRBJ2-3	CASSLAPGGEAGSTDTQYF	TGTGCCAGCAGCTTAGCGCCCGGAGGGGAAGCGGGGAGCACAGATACGCAGTATTTT
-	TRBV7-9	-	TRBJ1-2	CASSGFAGRILGYTF	TGTGCCAGCAGCGGCTTCGCGGGGCGCATTCTTGGCTACACCTTC
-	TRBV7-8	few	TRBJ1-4	CASSFGRVDEKLFF	TGTGCCAGCAGCTTTGGAAGGGTGGATGAAAAACTGTTTTTT
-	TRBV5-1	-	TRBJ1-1	CASSQGHSMNTEAFF	TGCGCCAGCAGCCAGGGACACTCCATGAACACTGAAGCTTTCTTT
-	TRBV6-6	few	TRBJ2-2	CASSYSTNTGELFF	TGTGCCAGCAGTTACTCTACGAACACCGGGGAGCTGTTTTTT
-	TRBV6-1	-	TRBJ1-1	CASSDLRGNTEAFF	TGTGCCAGCAGCGACCTCCGGGGAAACACTGAAGCTTTCTTT
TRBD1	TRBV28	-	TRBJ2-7	CASSLPGQGTYEQYF	TGTGCCAGCAGTTTACCGGGACAGGGGACCTACGAGCAGTACTTC
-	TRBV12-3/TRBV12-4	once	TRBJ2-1	CASSFSGRRDNEQFF	TGTGCCAGCAGTTTTTCTGGGAGGAGAGACAATGAGCAGTTCTTC
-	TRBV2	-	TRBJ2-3	CASADEGDWWRTDTQYF	TGTGCCAGCGCCGACGAGGGGGACTGGTGGCGCACAGATACGCAGTATTTT
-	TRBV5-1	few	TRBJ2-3	CASSSRQGIGRDTQYF	TGCGCCAGCAGCTCCCGACAGGGAATAGGGAGGGATACGCAGTATTTT
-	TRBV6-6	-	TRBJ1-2	CASSYEGHNYGYTF	TGTGCCAGCAGTTACGAGGGACACAACTATGGCTACACCTTC
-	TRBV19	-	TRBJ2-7	CASSQGLGAWEQYF	TGTGCCAGTTCCCAGGGCCTAGGGGCCTGGGAGCAGTACTTC
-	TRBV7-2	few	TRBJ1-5	CASSLAGRANQPQHF	TGTGCCAGCAGCTTAGCCGGGAGGGCCAATCAGCCCCAGCATTTT
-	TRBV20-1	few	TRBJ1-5	CSARGNNQPQHF	TGCAGTGCCAGGGGAAACAATCAGCCCCAGCATTTT
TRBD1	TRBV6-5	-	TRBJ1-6	CASSWTGGAWNSPLHF	TGTGCCAGCAGTTGGACAGGGGGCGCGTGGAATTCACCCCTCCACTTT
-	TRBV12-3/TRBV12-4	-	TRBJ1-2	CASSTGFGYGGYTF	TGTGCCAGCAGCACTGGATTTGGGTATGGCGGCTACACCTTC
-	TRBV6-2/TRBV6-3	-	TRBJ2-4	CASTRQGKNIQYF	TGTGCCAGCACCCGGCAGGGAAAAAACATTCAGTACTTC
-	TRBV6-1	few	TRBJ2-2	CASSVGPTGELFF	TGTGCCAGCAGTGTCGGCCCCACCGGGGAGCTGTTTTTT
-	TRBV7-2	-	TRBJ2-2	CASSRDLHTGELFF	TGTGCCAGCAGCCGGGATCTACATACCGGGGAGCTGTTTTTT
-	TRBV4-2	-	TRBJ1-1	CASSHAGVPNTEAFF	TGTGCCAGCAGCCACGCCGGAGTGCCGAACACTGAAGCTTTCTTT
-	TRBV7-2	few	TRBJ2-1	CASSYFGREILNEQFF	TGTGCCAGCAGCTACTTCGGACGGGAGATTCTCAATGAGCAGTTCTTC
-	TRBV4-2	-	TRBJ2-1	CASSQEDTWYEQFF	TGTGCCAGCAGCCAAGAGGATACTTGGTATGAGCAGTTCTTC
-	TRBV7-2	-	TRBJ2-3	CASSSTRADTQYF	TGTGCCAGCAGCTCCACCCGGGCAGATACGCAGTATTTT
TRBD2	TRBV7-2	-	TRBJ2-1	CASSLAGGGSPWEQFF	TGTGCCAGCAGCTTAGCGGGCGGGGGGTCCCCATGGGAGCAGTTCTTC
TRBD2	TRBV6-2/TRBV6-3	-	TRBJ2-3	CASSRLPGLASPGTDTQYF	TGTGCCAGCAGTCGATTACCGGGACTAGCTTCGCCTGGCACAGATACGCAGTATTTT